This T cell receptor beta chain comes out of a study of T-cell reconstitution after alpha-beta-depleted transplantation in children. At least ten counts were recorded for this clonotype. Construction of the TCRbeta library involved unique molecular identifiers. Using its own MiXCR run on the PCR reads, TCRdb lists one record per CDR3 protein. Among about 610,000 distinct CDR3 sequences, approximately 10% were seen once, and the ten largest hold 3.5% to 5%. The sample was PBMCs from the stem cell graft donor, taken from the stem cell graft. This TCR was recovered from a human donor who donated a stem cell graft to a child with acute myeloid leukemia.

CDR3 nucleotides: TGTGCCAGCAGCTTAACCCCAGACACCTTTCTCGGGTATGGCTACACCTTC. This sequence encodes CASSLTPDTFLGYGYTF. V usage is TRBV7-6 and J usage is TRBJ1-2; D ambiguous. The CDR3 has 17 amino acids. Germline CDR1 and CDR2: SGHVS and FNYEAQ. Trimming removed 2 bases at V and 5 bases at J, with 21 bases between.